These T cell receptor beta chains were read from a single sample in a study of blood T cell repertoires in COVID-19. Sequencing was performed with immunoSEQ multiplex PCR; in TCRdb, only in-frame clones are kept and a portion is missing. The sample carries some 110,000 clones, about 81% recorded once. Specimen: peripheral blood. These receptors all stem from an older man with acute or convalescent COVID-19. CDR3s include the opening cysteine and the closing phenylalanine or tryptophan. Each record gives: clone size, CDR3 length, D gene, V gene, J gene, CDR3 protein, CDR3 DNA. A D gene is named only where the DNA matches it firmly. Clone size is shown for a subset of rows, as once, few, many or a class of expanded clone.

.	16	.	TRBV10-1	TRBJ2-2	CASSERRQTNTGELFF	TGCGCCAGCAGTGAGCGGAGACAGACGAACACCGGGGAGCTGTTTTTT
.	18	TRBD2	TRBV28	TRBJ2-3	CASSLSSSGRALTDTQYF	TGTGCCAGCAGTCTGTCTTCTAGCGGGAGGGCTCTTACAGATACGCAGTATTTT
.	17	TRBD1	TRBV19	TRBJ1-2	CASSKTGTGGSLYGYTF	TGTGCCAGTAGTAAAACCGGGACAGGGGGTTCGCTCTATGGCTACACCTTC
.	13	TRBD1	TRBV18	TRBJ1-5	CASSPDRDQPQHF	TGTGCCAGCTCACCGGACAGGGATCAGCCCCAGCATTTT
.	14	.	TRBV28	TRBJ1-1	CASSSRGKGTEAFF	TGTGCCAGCAGTTCGCGGGGTAAGGGGACTGAAGCTTTCTTT
.	15	.	TRBV3-1/TRBV3-2	TRBJ1-1	CASSLPQGRNTEAFF	TGTGCCAGCAGCCTTCCCCAGGGTCGAAACACTGAAGCTTTCTTT
.	14	TRBD2	TRBV5-1	TRBJ2-1	CASRGLAGDNEQFF	TGCGCCAGCCGGGGACTAGCGGGAGACAATGAGCAGTTCTTC
.	14	.	TRBV3-1/TRBV3-2	TRBJ1-2	CASSPPTTRSGYTF	TGTGCCAGCAGCCCCCCCACGACGAGGAGCGGCTACACCTTC
once	16	TRBD1	TRBV9	TRBJ1-2	CASSVGQGATLYGYTF	TGTGCCAGCAGCGTAGGACAGGGTGCAACCCTCTATGGCTACACCTTC
.	14	TRBD1	TRBV28	TRBJ2-7	CASVGQGMRYEQYF	TGTGCCAGTGTGGGACAGGGAATGAGGTACGAGCAGTACTTC
.	13	.	TRBV9	TRBJ1-5	CASSVDGGQPQHF	TGTGCCAGCAGCGTAGACGGCGGTCAGCCCCAGCATTTT
.	15	TRBD1	TRBV6-5	TRBJ2-1	CASRPGTVGNNEQFF	TGTGCCAGCAGACCAGGGACAGTAGGGAACAATGAGCAGTTCTTC
.	15	.	TRBV6-5	TRBJ1-5	CASSYSQAVNQPQHF	TGTGCCAGCAGTTACTCGCAGGCAGTCAATCAGCCCCAGCATTTT
.	15	TRBD1	TRBV5-4	TRBJ2-1	CASSRQGVSYNEQFF	TGTGCCAGCAGCAGGCAGGGGGTTAGCTACAATGAGCAGTTCTTC
.	14	TRBD2	TRBV27	TRBJ2-5	CASSRVAGEETQYF	TGTGCCAGCAGTCGAGTAGCGGGAGAAGAGACCCAGTACTTC